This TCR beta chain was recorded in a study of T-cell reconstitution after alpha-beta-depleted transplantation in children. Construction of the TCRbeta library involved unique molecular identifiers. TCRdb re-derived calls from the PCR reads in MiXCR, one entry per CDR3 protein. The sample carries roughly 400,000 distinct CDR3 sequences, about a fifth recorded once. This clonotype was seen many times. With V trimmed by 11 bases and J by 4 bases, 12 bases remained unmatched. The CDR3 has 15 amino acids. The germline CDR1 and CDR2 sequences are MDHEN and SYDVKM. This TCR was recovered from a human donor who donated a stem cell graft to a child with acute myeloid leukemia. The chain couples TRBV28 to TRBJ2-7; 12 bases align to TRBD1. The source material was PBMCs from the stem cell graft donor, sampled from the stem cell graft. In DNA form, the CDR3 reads TGTGCCTCAATAAACCGGGACAGGGGGCAATACGAGCAGTACTTC. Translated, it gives CASINRDRGQYEQYF. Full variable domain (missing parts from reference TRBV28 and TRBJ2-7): DVKVTQSSRYLVKRTGEKVFLECVQDMDHENMFWYRQDPGLGLRLIYFSYDVKMKEKGDIPEGYSVSREKKERFSLILESASTNQTSMYLCASINRDRGQYEQYFGPGTRLTVT.